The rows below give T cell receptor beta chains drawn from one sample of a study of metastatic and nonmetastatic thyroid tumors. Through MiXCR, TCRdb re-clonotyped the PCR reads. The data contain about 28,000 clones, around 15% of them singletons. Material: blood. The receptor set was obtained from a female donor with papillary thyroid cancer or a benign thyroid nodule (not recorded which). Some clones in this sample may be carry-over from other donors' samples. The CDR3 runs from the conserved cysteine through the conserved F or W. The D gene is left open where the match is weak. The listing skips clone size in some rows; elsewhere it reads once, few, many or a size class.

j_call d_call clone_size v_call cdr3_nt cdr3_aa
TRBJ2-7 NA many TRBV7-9 TGTGCCAGCACGCCGGGGGGCAGGGGCTTGTACGAGCAGTACTTC CASTPGGRGLYEQYF
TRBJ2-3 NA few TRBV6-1 TGTGCCAGCACACCTGTTGGCAGCACAGATACGCAGTATTTT CASTPVGSTDTQYF
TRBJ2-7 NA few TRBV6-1 TGTGCCAGCAGGAAGCAACCCTACGAGCAGTACTTC CASRKQPYEQYF
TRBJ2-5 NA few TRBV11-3 TGTGCCAGCAGCCCCTACAGGGTTTCGGGGGAGACCCAGTACTTC CASSPYRVSGETQYF
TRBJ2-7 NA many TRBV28 TGTGCCAGCAGTCTCCCGTGGACAACCTACGAGCAGTACTTC CASSLPWTTYEQYF
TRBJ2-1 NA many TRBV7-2 TGTGCCAGCAGGGACGGGGACGGGTATGAGCAGTTCTTC CASRDGDGYEQFF
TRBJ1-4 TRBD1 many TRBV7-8 TGTGCCAGCCGGACAGGGAATCATGAAAAACTGTTTTTT CASRTGNHEKLFF
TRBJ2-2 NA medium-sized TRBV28 TGTGCCAGCAGTTTCGAGTATAACACCGGGGAGCTGTTTTTT CASSFEYNTGELFF
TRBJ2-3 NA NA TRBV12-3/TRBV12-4 TGTGCCAGCAGCCCGGACGGAGGTACTGGAACGCAGTATTTT CASSPDGGTGTQYF
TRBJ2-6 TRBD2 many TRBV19 TGTGCCAGTAGTAGCCTCGGGGGGGGGCCTGGGGCCAACGTCCTGACTTTC CASSSLGGGPGANVLTF
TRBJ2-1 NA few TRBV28 TGTGCCAGCACCCCCCCCCGTGTAACGGGCGTCAATGAGCAGTTCTTC CASTPPRVTGVNEQFF
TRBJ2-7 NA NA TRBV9 TGTGCCAGCAGCCCACAGGACAGCACCTACGAGCAGTACTTC CASSPQDSTYEQYF
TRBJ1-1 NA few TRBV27 TGTGCCAGCAGTTTAACAGGGTCCACTGAAGCTTTCTTT CASSLTGSTEAFF
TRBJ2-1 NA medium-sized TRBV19 TGTGCCAGTAGTATCGTGGGGTCGAATGAGCAGTTCTTC CASSIVGSNEQFF
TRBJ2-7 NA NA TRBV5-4 TGTGCCAGCAGCTTGCAGCGCTCCTACGAGCAGTACTTC CASSLQRSYEQYF
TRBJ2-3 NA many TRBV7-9 TGTGCCAGCAGCTTCGGCGGAAACACAGATACGCAGTATTTT CASSFGGNTDTQYF
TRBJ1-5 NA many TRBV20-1 TGCAGTGCTGGCGACAGCAGGAGAAGTCAGCCCCAGCATTTT CSAGDSRRSQPQHF
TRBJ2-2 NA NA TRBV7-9 TGTGCCAGCATCCAGGACAGAGCGAACACCGTGGAGCTGTTTTTT CASIQDRANTVELFF
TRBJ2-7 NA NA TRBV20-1 TGCAGTGCTAGAGCCGAGGGAGTGGGCGAGCAGTACTTC CSARAEGVGEQYF
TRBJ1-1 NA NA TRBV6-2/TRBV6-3 TGTGCCCGCAGTCTCCACGAGCGTGCTTCTGAAGCTTTCTTT CARSLHERASEAFF
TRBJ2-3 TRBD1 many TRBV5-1 TGCGCCAGCAGCCCTGGACAGGGGTTGGATACGCAGTATTTT CASSPGQGLDTQYF
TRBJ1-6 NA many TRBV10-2 TGCGCCAGCAGTGAGTCGGGACGGGGTTCACCCCTCCACTTT CASSESGRGSPLHF
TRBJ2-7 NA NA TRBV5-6 TGTGCCAGCAGCTGGGGGAACAGCTACGAGCAGTACTTC CASSWGNSYEQYF
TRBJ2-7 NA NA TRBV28 TGTGCCAGCAGTTCCTCCTTCGGGAAAAGGGAGAAGTACTTC CASSSSFGKREKYF
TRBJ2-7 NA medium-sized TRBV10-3 TGTGCCATCAAGGAGTATTACGAGCAGTACTTC CAIKEYYEQYF
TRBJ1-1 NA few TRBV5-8 TGTGCCAGCAGCTTGGCCCCCGCAGGGCGCCCTACTGAAGCTTTCTTT CASSLAPAGRPTEAFF
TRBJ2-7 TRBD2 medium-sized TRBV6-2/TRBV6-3 TGTGCCAGCAGTCCTGGACTAGCGGGCGAGCAGTACTTC CASSPGLAGEQYF
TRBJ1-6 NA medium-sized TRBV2 TGTGCCAGCAGTGGGCCCCAAGGAACCTCACCCCTCCACTTT CASSGPQGTSPLHF
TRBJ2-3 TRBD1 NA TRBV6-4 TGTGCCAGCACTCTTCATACAGGGGGCAGTGCGCAGTATTTT CASTLHTGGSAQYF
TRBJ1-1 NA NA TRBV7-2 TGTACCAGCACCTTAGTAGAGTACGGTGAAGCTTTCTTT CTSTLVEYGEAFF
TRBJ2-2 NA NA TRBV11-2 TGTGCCAGCAGCTTATTTACAGCTTCTAACACCGGGGAGCTGTTTTTT CASSLFTASNTGELFF
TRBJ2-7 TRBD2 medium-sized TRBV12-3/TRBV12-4 TGTGCCAGCGGGTTAGCGGGGGTGACCTACGAGCAGTACTTC CASGLAGVTYEQYF
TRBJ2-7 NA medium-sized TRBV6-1 TGTGCCAGCAGTGATGGCAATAGGTTTGACGAGCAGTACTTC CASSDGNRFDEQYF
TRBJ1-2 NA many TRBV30 TGTGCCTGGAGTGCAACAGGGAGGAATGGCTACACCTTC CAWSATGRNGYTF
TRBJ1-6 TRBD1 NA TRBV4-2 TGTGCCAGCAGCCGGGACAGGGTGGGCCTTAATTCACCCCTCCACTTT CASSRDRVGLNSPLHF